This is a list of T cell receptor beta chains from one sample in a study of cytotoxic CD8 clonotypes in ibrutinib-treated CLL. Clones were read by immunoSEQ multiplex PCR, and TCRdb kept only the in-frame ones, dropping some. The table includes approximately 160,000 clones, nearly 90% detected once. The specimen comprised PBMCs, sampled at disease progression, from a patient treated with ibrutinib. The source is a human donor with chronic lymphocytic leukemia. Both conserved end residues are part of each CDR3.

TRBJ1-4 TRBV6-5 CASSYWGGATNEKLFF
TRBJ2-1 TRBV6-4 CASSTSGRAIDEQFF
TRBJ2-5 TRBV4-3 CASSQDLSRAPLLSGETQYF
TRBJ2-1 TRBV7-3 CASSFSGDYNEQFF
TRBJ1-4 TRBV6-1 CATRDRDVEKLFF
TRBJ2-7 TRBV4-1 CASSQAGQGHEQYF
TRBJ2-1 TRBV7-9 CASSLGSNHYNEQFF
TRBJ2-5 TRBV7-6 CASSPFKETQYF
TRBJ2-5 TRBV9 CASSVAGWGQETQYF
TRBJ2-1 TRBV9 CASSAPTGGLRNEQFF
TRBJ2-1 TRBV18 CASSPLGTGGFDEQFF
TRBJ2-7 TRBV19 CASSSEGGSYEQYF
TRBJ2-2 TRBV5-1 CASSLPNGTGGNTGELFF
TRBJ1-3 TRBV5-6 CASSHRNSGNTIYF
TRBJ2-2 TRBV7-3 CASSPTSGVTGELFF
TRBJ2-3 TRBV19 CASSNRALSTDTQYF
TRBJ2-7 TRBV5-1 CASSFYGLEAYEQYF
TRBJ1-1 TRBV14 CASSLSGNTEAFF
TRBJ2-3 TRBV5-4 CASSLGPIGTSGGMYTQYF
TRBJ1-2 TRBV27 CASSLSKGNYGYTF
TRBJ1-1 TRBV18 CASSPFLEATEAFF
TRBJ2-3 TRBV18 CASSRAAGAKGTDTQYF
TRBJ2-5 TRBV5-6 CASSSRRTSPQETQYF
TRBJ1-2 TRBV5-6 CASSLGTDYGYTF
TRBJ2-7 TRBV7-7 CASSLVGGHEQYF
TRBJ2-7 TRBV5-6 CASSFGPGGIAQYF
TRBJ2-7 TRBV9 CASSGRTGGSEQYF